This T cell receptor beta chain was obtained from a study of blood T cell repertoires in COVID-19. Study details: Samples taken during acute and convalescent COVID-19 were collected in the United States, Italy and Spain. In each case, the material was cDNA or gDNA derived from T cells, B-cell-depleted T cells, or PBMCs.

In the original processing: Reference gene primer amplification gave estimated nucleated cell counts. Profiled with immunoSEQ multiplex PCR; TCRdb holds only in-frame clones, not every one. The DNA gave D and trimming, while V, J and clone size come from that table. The sample has some 180,000 clones; roughly 88% are singletons. This CDR3 spans 13 amino acids. CDR1 is MDHEN and CDR2 is SYDVKM in the germline V gene. V was pared by 8 bases and J by 11 bases, with 19 bases between. This clone has a count of ten or more. V usage is TRBV28 and J usage is TRBJ1-5; TRBD1 might be the D (6 bases). The specimen was peripheral blood. This clonotype was sampled from a human donor in a cohort sampled during active COVID-19. The CDR3 DNA is TGTGCCAGCCAGGGGCCCGTCCAATCAGCCCAGCATTTT. Encoded protein: CASQGPVQSAQHF.